This T cell receptor (beta chain) was identified during a study of blood T cell repertoires in COVID-19. Sequencing was performed with immunoSEQ multiplex PCR; in TCRdb, only in-frame clones are kept and a portion is missing. The repertoire holds roughly 250,000 clones, just over 90% seen once, with under 2.5% in the top ten. The V segment lost 6 bases and the J segment 7 bases; nucleotides outside the gene matches: 13. CDR1 is SGHTA, CDR2 FQGNSA, per germline. This CDR3 region has 15 residues. The gene calls are TRBV7-2 and TRBJ2-7, with 9 bases matching TRBD2. This TCR was sampled from a woman younger than 35 who had recovered from COVID-19. The source material was PBMCs or T cells enriched from blood (not recorded which). In nucleotides, the CDR3 is TGTGCCAGCAGTTTTAGCGGTAGCGGGAGTGAGGAGCAGTACTTC. This sequence encodes CASSFSGSGSEEQYF.